These 31 T cell receptor beta chains were all obtained from the same sample, sequenced in a study of T-cell memory formation after mild COVID-19. Each CDR3 protein is one row after TCRdb ran MiXCR on the 5' RACE reads. This table holds about 27,000 distinct CDR3 sequences, approximately 7.4% found once. Material for sequencing was PBMCs or a T cell subset sorted from them (not recorded which). These TCRs come from an adult woman who had mild COVID-19 (a few samples of this study predate the infection). Cell type and time point are not known.

This clonotype appeared many times. The CDR3 DNA reads as TGTGCCAGCAGACCTGCACCCACACAGGAATTGACCTTC. Its translation: CASRPAPTQELTF. The chain combines TRBV12-3 or TRBV12-4 with TRBJ1-2; TRBD1 is a possible D gene (5 bases). Between the trimmed V and J ends, which lost 6 bases and 14 bases, there was a span of 22 bases. The CDR3 loop spans 13 amino acids.

There are many counts of this clonotype. This chain uses TRBV6-4 with TRBJ2-2; D ambiguous. Germline CDR1 and CDR2: MRHNA and SNTAGT. The CDR3 is made up of 11 amino acids. Trimming took 3 bases from V and 6 from J, leaving 2 bases between them. The CDR3 DNA follows: TGTGCCAGCAGTGAGTCCGGGGAGCTGTTTTTT. It specifies CASSESGELFF.

This clonotype was counted many times. This chain uses TRBV27 with TRBJ1-6, with D perhaps TRBD1 (5 bases). Between the trimmed V and J ends, which lost 5 bases and 2 bases, there was a span of 19 bases. The CDR3 loop spans 18 amino acids. Germline values: CDR1 MNHEY, CDR2 SMNVEV (reference sequence). As DNA, the CDR3 is TGTGCCAGCAGTCGGCTTACGGCAGGGAACCCCTATAATTCACCCCTCCACTTT. Translation gives CASSRLTAGNPYNSPLHF.

This clonotype was recorded once. The chain is built from TRBV7-9 and TRBJ1-1; D is uncertain. CDR3 length: 15 amino acids. Germline assignment: CDR1 SEHNR and CDR2 FQNEAQ (reference sequence). V lost 3 bases to trimming and J lost 1 base, with 12 bases between them. The DNA of the CDR3 is TGTGCCAGCAGCTTGACCTACCCAAGGAACACTGAAGCTTTCTTT. The encoded protein is CASSLTYPRNTEAFF.

The sample holds many counts of this clonotype. The chain's CDR3 is CAWSRQGAVLSGNTIYF. CDR3 DNA: TGTGCCTGGAGTCGTCAAGGGGCCGTCCTCTCTGGAAACACCATATATTTT. This sequence joins TRBV30 and TRBJ1-3; possible D gene TRBD1, 5 bases. The germline V and J ends were trimmed by 2 bases and 0 bases, with 17 bases remaining between them. This CDR3 spans 17 amino acids. Germline V lookup: CDR1 GTSNPN, CDR2 SVGIG (reference sequence).

Judged by abundance, this clonotype is medium-sized. This CDR3 is CASSFWGSTDTQYF. The CDR3 region has the DNA TGTGCCAGCAGCTTTTGGGGTAGCACAGATACGCAGTATTTT. The chain employs TRBV7-2 and TRBJ2-3, with D hard to call. Germline V gene data show CDR1 as SGHTA and CDR2 as FQGNSA. Between the trimmed V and J ends, which lost 3 bases and 0 bases, there was a span of 7 bases. The CDR3 consists of 14 residues. The full variable domain, in which reference TRBV7-2 and TRBJ2-3 provide the parts outside the CDR3, is GAGVSQSPSNKVTEKGKDVELRCDPISGHTALYWYRQSLGQGLEFLIYFQGNSAPDKSGLPSDRFSAERTGGSVSTLTIQRTQQEDSAVYLCASSFWGSTDTQYFGPGTRLTVL.

In this sample, this clonotype turned up many times. The rearrangement joins TRBV3-1 to TRBJ1-2; D not resolved. The V end was cut by 1 base, the J end by 4 bases, with 10 bases between. Germline lookup yields CDR1 LGHDT and CDR2 YNNKEL (reference sequence). This CDR3 region has 14 residues. CDR3 loop: CASSQGPAGYGYTF. CDR3 DNA sequence: TGTGCCAGCAGCCAAGGACCCGCTGGCTATGGCTACACCTTC.

Note on this clonotype: This may be a read error: a much more frequent sequence differs by one nucleotide. The V call is TRBV27, the J call TRBJ2-1; D gene ambiguous. Trimming shortened V by 6 bases and J by 6 bases, and 12 bases separated the two germline ends. From germline, CDR1 is MNHEY and CDR2 SMNVEV (reference sequence). The CDR3 consists of 13 residues. In DNA, the CDR3 is TGTGCCAGCAGATTAACGCGGACCAATGAGCAGTTCTTC. Its protein is CASRLTRTNEQFF.

This clonotype was found many times. V is TRBV19 and J is TRBJ2-3; the match to TRBD1 covers 9 bases. Per the germline V gene, CDR1 is LNHDA and CDR2 is SQIVND (reference sequence). V was pared by 5 bases and J by 4 bases, with 7 bases of the junction left unmatched. CDR3 length equals 15 residues. CDR3 amino acids: CASSAGTGFADTQYF. The CDR3 DNA reads as TGTGCCAGTAGTGCCGGGACAGGGTTCGCAGATACGCAGTATTTT.

This clonotype was observed many times. The chain recombines TRBV5-1 with TRBJ1-3; TRBD1 agrees at 7 bases. V lost 1 base and J lost 0; bases outside the gene matches: 4. This CDR3 spans 16 amino acids. Germline assignment: CDR1 SGHRS and CDR2 YFSETQ. The CDR3 nucleotides are TGCGCCAGCAGCTTGACAACAGGGGACTCTGGAAACACCATATATTTT. It codes for CASSLTTGDSGNTIYF.

At least ten counts were recorded for this clonotype. This chain connects TRBV7-2 to TRBJ2-3; 12 bases fit TRBD2. V gave up 0 bases and J gave up 1 base; unmatched junction bases: 5. CDR3 length equals 18 residues. In germline, CDR1 is SGHTA, CDR2 FQGNSA. The CDR3 nucleotides read TGTGCCAGCAGCTTAGCGCCCCTAGCGGGAGGGCGCACAGATACGCAGTATTTT. Encoded protein: CASSLAPLAGGRTDTQYF. Filled out from reference TRBV7-2 and TRBJ2-3, the complete variable domain reads GAGVSQSPSNKVTEKGKDVELRCDPISGHTALYWYRQSLGQGLEFLIYFQGNSAPDKSGLPSDRFSAERTGGSVSTLTIQRTQQEDSAVYLCASSLAPLAGGRTDTQYFGPGTRLTVL.

This clonotype appeared many times. The rearrangement joins TRBV11-2 to TRBJ1-1; D call uncertain. The V end was cut by 0 bases, the J end by 4 bases, with 12 bases between. The germline V gene has CDR1 SGHAT and CDR2 FQNNGV. This CDR3 region has 15 residues. The CDR3 DNA reads as TGTGCCAGCAGCTTAGAGGGGAGGGAAGGCACTGAAGCTTTCTTT. Translating it yields CASSLEGREGTEAFF. Looking up the rest from reference TRBV11-2 and TRBJ1-1 gives the full variable domain: EAGVAQSPRYKIIEKRQSVAFWCNPISGHATLYWYQQILGQGPKLLIQFQNNGVVDDSQLPKDRFSAERLKGVDSTLKIQPAKLEDSAVYLCASSLEGREGTEAFFGQGTRLTVV.

This clonotype was counted ten times or more. This chain links TRBV6-4 with TRBJ2-2; D unresolved. This CDR3 spans 13 amino acids. Germline CDR1 and CDR2: MRHNA and SNTAGT. Trimming removed 4 bases at V and 1 base at J, with 4 bases between. The CDR3 DNA follows: TGTGCCAGCAGTGCCATGAACACCGGGGAGCTGTTTTTT. It translates to CASSAMNTGELFF.

In this sample, this clonotype turned up many times. The chain is built from TRBV6-5 and TRBJ1-1, with D maybe TRBD1 (6 bases). The CDR3 runs to 13 residues. In germline, CDR1 is MNHEY, CDR2 SVGAGI. Between the trimmed V and J ends, which lost 6 bases and 1 base, there was a span of 9 bases. CDR3 loop: CASRTGPNTEAFF. The DNA for the CDR3 is TGTGCCAGCAGAACAGGGCCGAACACTGAAGCTTTCTTT.

This clonotype appeared many times. The J gene is TRBJ2-1, the V gene TRBV30; 13 bases map to TRBD2. There are 15 residues in the CDR3. Germline CDR1 and CDR2: GTSNPN and SVGIG (reference sequence). V shed 8 bases and J 6 bases; nucleotides not matched to a gene: 10. CDR3 region: CAVQLAGGESNEQFF. The CDR3 coding sequence is TGTGCCGTACAACTAGCGGGGGGGGAGAGCAATGAGCAGTTCTTC.

Worth noting for this clonotype: A much larger clone differs from this one at a single base, so this may be a read error. V usage is TRBV7-9 and J usage is TRBJ2-2, with no clear D. The CDR3 loop spans 13 amino acids. The V and J ends lost 3 bases and 8 bases respectively, with 10 bases between them. Germline V CDR1 and CDR2: SEHNR, FQNEAQ (reference sequence). DNA for the CDR3: TGTGCCAGCAGCTTCGTGTCAGTGGGGGAGCTGTTTTTT. Amino acids: CASSFVSVGELFF.

This clonotype came up many times. The V gene is TRBV24-1, the J gene TRBJ2-2; tentatively, D is TRBD1 or TRBD2 (5 bases each). CDR1 is KGHDR, CDR2 SFDVKD, per germline. The CDR3 runs to 15 residues. V was shortened by 8 bases and J by 0 bases, with 12 bases between the two germline ends. CDR3 amino acids: CATTAGTANTGELFF. The DNA of the CDR3 is TGTGCCACCACCGCCGGGACCGCGAACACCGGGGAGCTGTTTTTT.

This clonotype was observed at least ten times. V usage is TRBV18 and J usage is TRBJ1-2; a weak D match, TRBD1 (6 bases). CDR3 length: 12 residues. CDR1 and CDR2 from the germline V gene are KGHSH and LQKENI. Trimming shortened V by 4 bases and J by 6 bases, and 9 bases separated the two germline ends. As DNA, the CDR3 is TGTGCCAGCTCACTGCAGGGGAATGGCTACACCTTC. Its translation: CASSLQGNGYTF.

This chain uses TRBV5-1 with TRBJ2-1; 13 bases are a match to TRBD2. CDR3 length equals 17 residues. Per germline, CDR1 SGHRS and CDR2 YFSETQ. V lost 0 bases, J lost 4 bases, and 4 bases stayed unmatched. The CDR3 is CASSLGTSGGPYNEQFF. The CDR3 nucleotides read TGCGCCAGCAGCTTGGGGACTAGCGGGGGACCTTACAATGAGCAGTTCTTC.

This clonotype was found many times. The chain joins TRBV18 to TRBJ2-5; D is undetermined. The CDR3 runs to 14 residues. The germline gives CDR1 KGHSH, CDR2 LQKENI. Between the trimmed V and J ends, which lost 6 bases and 2 bases, there was a span of 13 bases. CDR3 in DNA: TGTGCCAGCTCCCCCCCAGCTTCTCAAGAGACCCAGTACTTC. Translating gives CASSPPASQETQYF.

As for this clonotype: At one end, the junction sequence differs from germline, possibly due to a read error. The chain carries TRBV12-3 or TRBV12-4 and TRBJ1-4; TRBD1 aligns across 8 bases. CDR3 length equals 15 residues. The CDR3 reads CASSLAQGGSEKLFF. For the CDR3, the DNA is TGTGCCAGCAGTCTAGCACAGGGGGGGAGTGAAAAACTGTTTTTT.

Ten or more counts support this clonotype. CDR3 DNA sequence: TGTGCCAGCAGTTTAGCCAGGGTGGCCCAGTACTTC. Protein sequence: CASSLARVAQYF. This chain uses TRBV12-3 or TRBV12-4 with TRBJ2-5; maybe TRBD1 (5 bases). V was clipped by 0 bases and J by 9 bases, with 8 bases between them. The CDR3 spans 12 residues.

This clonotype was picked up many times. The rearrangement links TRBV29-1 to TRBJ2-5; 11 bases line up with TRBD2. Germline CDR1 SQVTM, CDR2 ANQGSEA. This CDR3 is 22 amino acids long. V dropped 5 bases and J dropped 5; count of bases not matched to a gene: 31. CDR3 in amino acids: CSVFRLSRLAGGWSQKRETQYF. The CDR3 nucleotides read TGCAGCGTTTTTAGACTTTCGCGGCTAGCGGGAGGTTGGTCTCAGAAGAGGGAGACCCAGTACTTC.

This clonotype was counted at least ten times. This chain joins TRBV20-1 and TRBJ2-1, with TRBD2 as a possible D gene (6 bases). Trimming took 4 bases from V and 6 from J, leaving 16 bases between them. This CDR3 has 14 amino acids. CDR1 is DFQATT, CDR2 SNEGSKA, per germline (reference sequence). The CDR3 region has the DNA TGCAGTGCTACCGGAGGGAAAGTGGGCAATGAGCAGTTCTTC. Translating gives CSATGGKVGNEQFF.

This clonotype was observed many times. This chain links TRBV24-1 with TRBJ2-1; 7 bases are shared with TRBD1. Germline values: CDR1 KGHDR, CDR2 SFDVKD. The CDR3 runs to 13 residues. V was clipped by 4 bases and J by 12 bases; unmatched bases: 8. The CDR3, as DNA: TGTGCCACCAGTGACCCACCTCGGACAGGGCAGTTCTTC. This encodes CATSDPPRTGQFF.

This clonotype was found many times. This chain connects TRBV19 to TRBJ1-2, with 8 bases lining up with TRBD1. Trimming at V came to 6 bases and at J to 7 bases, leaving 16 bases not matched to a gene. The CDR3 is made up of 16 amino acids. Per germline, CDR1 LNHDA and CDR2 SQIVND (reference sequence). The CDR3 sequence: CASRDRADSRSSGYTF. The CDR3 DNA is TGTGCCAGTAGGGACAGGGCTGACTCAAGGTCAAGTGGCTACACCTTC.

A word on this clonotype: A junction end diverges from the germline sequence, so it may reflect a read error. This chain connects TRBV7-6 to TRBJ1-6, with 9 bases aligning to TRBD1. This CDR3 contains 14 residues. Germline V gene sequence: CDR1 SGHVS, CDR2 FNYEAQ. The CDR3 DNA sequence: TGTGCCAGCAGCTTAGGACAGGGGGGAGCACCCATCCACTTT. Protein: CASSLGQGGAPIHF.

This clonotype was picked up many times. The CDR3 region has the DNA TGTGCCAGCTCACCTAGTCGGGGGACAGCCTACGAGCAGTACTTC. Translating it yields CASSPSRGTAYEQYF. This chain connects TRBV18 to TRBJ2-7, with D possibly matching TRBD1 (7 bases). The germline V and J ends were trimmed by 3 bases and 2 bases, with 14 bases remaining between them. Germline loops: CDR1 KGHSH, CDR2 LQKENI. The CDR3 totals 15 residues.

This clonotype was recorded many times. The chain couples TRBV5-1 to TRBJ1-1; a possible D gene is TRBD1 (6 bases). Germline CDR1 is SGHRS and CDR2 is YFSETQ. This CDR3 has 14 residues. Deletions cut 0 bases from V and 1 base from J, with 7 bases between. The CDR3 coding sequence is TGCGCCAGCAGCTTGGGCAGGGGGAACACTGAAGCTTTCTTT. Translated, it gives CASSLGRGNTEAFF.

This clonotype showed up many times. The chain couples TRBV25-1 to TRBJ1-1, with 9 bases aligning to TRBD1. This CDR3 has 12 residues. V lost 7 bases, J lost 8 bases, and 5 bases stayed unmatched. Looked up from germline, CDR1 is MGHDK and CDR2 is SYGVNS. The CDR3 sequence: CASKLGTGEAFF. The CDR3 region has the DNA TGTGCCAGCAAGCTTGGGACAGGGGAAGCTTTCTTT.

Many counts were recorded for this clonotype. The chain combines TRBV20-1 with TRBJ2-1; 8 bases align to TRBD2. Trimming took 0 bases from V and 6 from J; bases not matched to a gene: 4. The CDR3 spans 14 residues. In germline, CDR1 is DFQATT, CDR2 SNEGSKA (reference sequence). The CDR3 is CSARDGGRLNEQFF. In DNA, the CDR3 is TGCAGTGCTAGAGATGGCGGGAGGCTCAATGAGCAGTTCTTC.